The 5 T cell receptor beta chains in this list originate from one sample, sequenced in a study of blood T cell repertoires in COVID-19. TCRdb keeps only in-frame clones here, not all; method: immunoSEQ multiplex PCR. The data hold over 200,000 clones, with approximately 81% observed a single time. Material: PBMCs or T cells enriched from blood (not recorded which). The receptors come from a man between 40 and 49 years old who had recovered from COVID-19.

This chain uses TRBV12-3 or TRBV12-4 with TRBJ1-1; 10 nucleotides line up with TRBD1. This CDR3 region has 13 residues. V trimming: 7 bases; J trimming: 5 bases; junction bases outside the gene matches: 4. CDR3 in amino acids: CASIRQGATEAFF. The DNA for the CDR3 is TGTGCCAGCATAAGACAGGGGGCTACTGAAGCTTTCTTT.

Here the CDR3 DNA reads TGCGCCAGCAGCCAAGATAGGCTAGCGGGAGACGAGCAGTTCTTC. Translated, it gives CASSQDRLAGDEQFF. The chain couples TRBV4-1 to TRBJ2-1; TRBD2 aligns across 10 bases. Germline V gene sequence: CDR1 MGHRA, CDR2 YSYEKL. J was trimmed by 10 bases and V by 0 bases; bases with no gene match: 6. The CDR3 loop spans 15 amino acids.

This chain uses TRBV3-1 (or the pseudogene TRBV3-2) with TRBJ2-3; 7 positions agree with TRBD1. With 5 bases clipped from V and 2 bases from J, the junction kept 7 bases outside the gene matches. The CDR3 contains 15 residues. From germline, CDR1 is LGHDT and CDR2 YNNKEL (reference sequence). Here the CDR3 DNA reads TGTGCCAGCAGCGCCGGGACAGACCTCACAGATACGCAGTATTTT. Translation: CASSAGTDLTDTQYF.

The V gene is TRBV27, the J gene TRBJ1-2, with TRBD1 identical over 8 bases. The CDR3 runs to 14 residues. The junction had 6 bases not matched to a gene; V was cut back by 3 bases and J by 6 bases. The germline gives CDR1 MNHEY, CDR2 SMNVEV (reference sequence). CDR3 nucleotide sequence: TGTGCCAGCAGTTTCCCGGGACAGGTGGATGGCTACACCTTC. As protein: CASSFPGQVDGYTF.

This sequence joins TRBV2 and TRBJ2-3; no clear D gene. The V gene lost 8 bases and the J gene lost 2 bases, with 11 bases spanning the gap. Germline lookup yields CDR1 SNHLY and CDR2 FYNNEI. The CDR3 runs 13 residues. The CDR3 coding sequence is TGTGCCAGCTCCGAGCCTAACACAGATACGCAGTATTTT. Encoded protein: CASSEPNTDTQYF. The whole variable domain, remainder taken from reference TRBV2 and TRBJ2-3, is EPEVTQTPSHQVTQMGQEVILRCVPISNHLYFYWYRQILGQKVEFLVSFYNNEISEKSEIFDDQFSVERPDGSNFTLKIRSTKLEDSAMYFCASSEPNTDTQYFGPGTRLTVL.